The text below deals with one T cell receptor (beta chain). What it binds is unknown. The read gets to within 3 residues of the CDR3 end, and the germline J gene fills in the rest. These data originate in a study of T cells in women clearing cervical HPV infection. About the research overall: Cases were women with histologically confirmed HPV16-related CIN3 or worse, including a couple of invasive cancers.

Study outcomes and limitations: Combining TCR richness with V gene abundances gave approximately 0.8 AUC. Cases carried less TRBV6-7 than controls: 0.11% versus 0.16%.

V gave up 3 bases and J gave up 0 bases, with 9 bases separating them. From germline, CDR1 is LNHDA and CDR2 SQIVND (reference sequence). The CDR3 length is 15 residues. TCRdb's copy holds only in-frame clones and misses some; the assay was immunoSEQ multiplex PCR. Its clone listing holds more than 15,000 clones. This clonotype was sampled from a woman between 18 and 70 years old with a cervical HPV16 infection that either progressed to CIN3+ or cleared (not recorded which). The rearrangement joins TRBV19 to TRBJ1-3; the D is unclear. The sequencing sample was made of blood buffy coat. Here the CDR3 reads CASSIPVNSGNTIYF. The CDR3 bases that were read are TGTGCCAGTAGTATTCCGGTAAACTCTGGAAACACC.